This T cell receptor (beta chain) is drawn from a study of T cells in Graves' hyperthyroidism and ophthalmopathy. This clonotype has a handful of counts. The diagnostic basis comprised clinical symptoms, serum thyroxine and TRAb, thyroid ultrasound and orbital computed tomography. Amplified regions were TCR beta CDR3 sequences from RNA transcripts. Primed by the HTBI set, a first-round RT-PCR was run on the TCR CDR3. In TCRdb, the multiplex PCR reads were re-called with MiXCR into one record per CDR3 protein. This sample carries 490,000 or so distinct CDR3 sequences, around a fifth of them seen once, and the ten largest clones take under 55%. Between the trimmed V and J ends, which lost 7 bases and 0 bases, there was a span of 14 bases. The CDR3 covers 15 residues. CDR1 is SGHRS, CDR2 YFSETQ, per germline.

This sequence was found in a woman aged 65 to 85 with Graves' ophthalmopathy. The V and J genes are TRBV5-1 and TRBJ2-1; possible D gene TRBD1, 6 bases. What was sequenced was blood. The chain's CDR3 is CASRTAGNSYNEQFF. The CDR3 coding sequence is TGCGCCAGCCGGACAGCCGGGAACTCCTACAATGAGCAGTTCTTC. The variable domain in full, with the rest retrieved from reference TRBV5-1 and TRBJ2-1, is KAGVTQTPRYLIKTRGQQVTLSCSPISGHRSVSWYQQTPGQGLQFLFEYFSETQRNKGNFPGRFSGRQFSNSRSEMNVSTLELGDSALYLCASRTAGNSYNEQFFGPGTRLTVL.